This T cell receptor beta chain came from a study of shared clonotypes between healthy human individuals. This clone has just one count. The antigen is unknown. This CDR3 contains 15 residues. V lost 2 bases, J lost 8 bases, and 13 bases lay in between. Germline CDR1 reads SGHVS; CDR2 reads FQNEAQ. Only in-frame clones appear in the TCRdb table, and some are missing; sequencing was by immunoSEQ multiplex PCR. The sample shows about 980,000 clones, more than 75% of them seen only once. Broader study findings: Clonotype sharing among donors was thought likely to change with sequencing depth. Estimated richness was generally greater in naive than memory subsets.

The sequenced material came from memory CD4+ T cells sorted from blood. As for subset: CD45RA-negative fraction. The chain couples TRBV7-8 to TRBJ1-6; weak D call: TRBD1 (5 bases). This clonotype was sampled from a man between 18 and 29 years old in good health. CDR3 sequence: CASSLIRGWDSPLHF. The DNA of the CDR3 is TGTGCCAGCAGCTTAATCCGGGGGTGGGATTCACCCCTCCACTTT. Full variable domain (missing parts from reference TRBV7-8 and TRBJ1-6): GAGVSQSPRYKVAKRGQDVALRCDPISGHVSLFWYQQALGQGPEFLTYFQNEAQLDKSGLPSDRFFAERPEGSVSTLKIQRTQQEDSAVYLCASSLIRGWDSPLHFGNGTRLTVT.